One T cell receptor beta chain is described in this entry. Its antigen is undetermined. The entry originates in a study of CD8 T cell repertoires and HIV-1 epitope variants. Study-level background: Autologous T cell-negative cells served as antigen-presenting cells in equal numbers. Study-wide results and caveats: The TAALDMSHF plasma variant had no responses, unlike KF9 (about five clonotypes) and HW9 (one).

The CDR3 runs 15 residues. CDR1 and CDR2 (germline): SEHNR, FQNEAQ (reference sequence). The J segment lost 2 bases and the V segment lost 6 bases, leaving 4 bases of the junction unmatched. The assay was immunoSEQ multiplex PCR, and TCRdb's table has in-frame clones only and misses some. Of thousands of clones in the sample, roughly 60% were seen once. The sequenced sample consisted of cultured CD8+ T cells derived from PBMCs. The rearrangement links TRBV7-9 to TRBJ2-2; 9 nucleotides agree with TRBD2. This clonotype was obtained from a male donor with HIV. The CDR3 spells CASRPGLANTGELFF. For the CDR3, the DNA is TGTGCCAGCAGACCGGGACTAGCTAACACCGGGGAGCTGTTTTTT.